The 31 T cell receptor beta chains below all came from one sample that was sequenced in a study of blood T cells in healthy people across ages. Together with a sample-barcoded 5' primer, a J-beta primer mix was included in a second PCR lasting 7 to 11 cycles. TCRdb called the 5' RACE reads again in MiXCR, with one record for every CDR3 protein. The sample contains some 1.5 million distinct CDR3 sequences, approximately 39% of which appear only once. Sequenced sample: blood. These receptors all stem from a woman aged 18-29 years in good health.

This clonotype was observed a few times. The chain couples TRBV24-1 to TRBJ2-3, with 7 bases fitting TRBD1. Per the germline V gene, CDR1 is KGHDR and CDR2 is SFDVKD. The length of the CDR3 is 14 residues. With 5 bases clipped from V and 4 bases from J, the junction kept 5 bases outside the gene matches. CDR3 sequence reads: CATSGQGVADTQYF. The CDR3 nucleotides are TGTGCCACCAGTGGGCAGGGGGTGGCAGATACGCAGTATTTT.

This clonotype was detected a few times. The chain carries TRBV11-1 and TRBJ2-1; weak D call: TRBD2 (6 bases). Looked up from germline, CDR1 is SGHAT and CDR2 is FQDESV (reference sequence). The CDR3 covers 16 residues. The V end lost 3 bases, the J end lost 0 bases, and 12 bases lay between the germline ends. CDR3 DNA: TGTGCCAGCAGCTTGCGGGAAGATCTCTCCTACAATGAGCAGTTCTTC. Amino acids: CASSLREDLSYNEQFF.

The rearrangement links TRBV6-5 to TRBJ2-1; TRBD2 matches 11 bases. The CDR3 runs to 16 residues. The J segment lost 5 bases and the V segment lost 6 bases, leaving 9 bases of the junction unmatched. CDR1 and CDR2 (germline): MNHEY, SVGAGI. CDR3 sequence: CASSRLLAGVNNEQFF. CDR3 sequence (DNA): TGTGCCAGCAGCCGCCTACTAGCGGGGGTTAACAATGAGCAGTTCTTC.

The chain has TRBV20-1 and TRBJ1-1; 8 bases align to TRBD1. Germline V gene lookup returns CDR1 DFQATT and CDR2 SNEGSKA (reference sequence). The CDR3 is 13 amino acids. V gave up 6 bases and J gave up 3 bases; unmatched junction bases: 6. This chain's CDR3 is CSAVRQGHTEAFF. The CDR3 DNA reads TGCAGTGCCGTACGACAGGGGCACACTGAAGCTTTCTTT.

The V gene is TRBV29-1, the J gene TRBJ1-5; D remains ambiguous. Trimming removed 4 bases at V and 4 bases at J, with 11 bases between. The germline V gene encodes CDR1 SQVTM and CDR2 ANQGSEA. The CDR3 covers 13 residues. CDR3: CSVAASRNQPQHF. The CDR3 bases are TGCAGCGTTGCTGCGAGTAGGAATCAGCCCCAGCATTTT.

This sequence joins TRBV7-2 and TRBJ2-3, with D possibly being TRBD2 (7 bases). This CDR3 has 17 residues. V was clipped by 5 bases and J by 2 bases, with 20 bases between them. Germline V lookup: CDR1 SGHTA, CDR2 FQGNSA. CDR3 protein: CASSPGWGGRDTDTQYF. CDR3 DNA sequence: TGTGCCAGCAGCCCAGGATGGGGGGGCCGAGACACAGATACGCAGTATTTT.

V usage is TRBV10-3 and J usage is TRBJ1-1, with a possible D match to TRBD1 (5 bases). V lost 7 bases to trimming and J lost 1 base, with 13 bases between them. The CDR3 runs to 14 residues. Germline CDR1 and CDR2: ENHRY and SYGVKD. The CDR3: CAITAREGNTEAFF. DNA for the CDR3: TGTGCCATCACCGCCAGGGAGGGGAACACTGAAGCTTTCTTT.

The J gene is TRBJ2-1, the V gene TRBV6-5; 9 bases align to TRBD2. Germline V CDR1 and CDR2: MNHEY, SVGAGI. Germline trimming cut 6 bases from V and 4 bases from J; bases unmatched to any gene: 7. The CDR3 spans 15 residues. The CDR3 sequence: CASRSGTSSYNEQFF. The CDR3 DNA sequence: TGTGCCAGCAGGTCCGGGACTAGCAGTTACAATGAGCAGTTCTTC.

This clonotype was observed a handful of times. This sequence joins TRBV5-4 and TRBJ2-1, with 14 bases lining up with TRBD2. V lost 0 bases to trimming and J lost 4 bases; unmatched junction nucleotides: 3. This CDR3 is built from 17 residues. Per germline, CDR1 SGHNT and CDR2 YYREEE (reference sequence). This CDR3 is CASSLVGLAGDYNEQFF. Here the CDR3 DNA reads TGTGCCAGCAGCTTGGTGGGACTAGCGGGAGATTACAATGAGCAGTTCTTC.

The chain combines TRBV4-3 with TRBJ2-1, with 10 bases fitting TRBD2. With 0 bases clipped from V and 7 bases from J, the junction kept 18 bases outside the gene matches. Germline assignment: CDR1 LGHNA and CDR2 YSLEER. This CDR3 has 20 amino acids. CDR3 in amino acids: CASSQDLIASGSWGANEQFF. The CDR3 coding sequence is TGCGCCAGCAGCCAAGATCTCATAGCTAGCGGGAGTTGGGGGGCTAATGAGCAGTTCTTC.

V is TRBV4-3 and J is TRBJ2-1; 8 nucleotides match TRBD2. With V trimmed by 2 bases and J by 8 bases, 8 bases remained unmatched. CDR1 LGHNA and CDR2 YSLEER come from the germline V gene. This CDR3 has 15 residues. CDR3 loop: CASSQRGGTTDEQFF. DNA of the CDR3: TGCGCCAGCAGCCAACGGGGGGGCACGACGGATGAGCAGTTCTTC.

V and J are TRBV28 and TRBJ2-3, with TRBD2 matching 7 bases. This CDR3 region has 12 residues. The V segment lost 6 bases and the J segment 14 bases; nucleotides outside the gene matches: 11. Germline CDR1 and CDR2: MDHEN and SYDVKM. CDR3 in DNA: TGTGCCAGCAGAGCCGGGACTACCCCTTGGTATTTT. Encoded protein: CASRAGTTPWYF.

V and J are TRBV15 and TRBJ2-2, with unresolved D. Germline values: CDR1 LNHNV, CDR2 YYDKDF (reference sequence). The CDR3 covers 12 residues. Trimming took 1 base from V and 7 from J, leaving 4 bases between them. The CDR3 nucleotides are TGTGCCACCAGCAGAGGTTACGGGGAGCTGTTTTTT. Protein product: CATSRGYGELFF.

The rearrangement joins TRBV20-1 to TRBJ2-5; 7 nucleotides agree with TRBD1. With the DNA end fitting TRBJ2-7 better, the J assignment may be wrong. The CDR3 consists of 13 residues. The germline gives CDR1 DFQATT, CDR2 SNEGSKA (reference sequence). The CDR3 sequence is CSASDRAKDEQYF. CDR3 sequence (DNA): TGCAGTGCTAGCGACAGGGCAAAGGACGAGCAGTACTTC.

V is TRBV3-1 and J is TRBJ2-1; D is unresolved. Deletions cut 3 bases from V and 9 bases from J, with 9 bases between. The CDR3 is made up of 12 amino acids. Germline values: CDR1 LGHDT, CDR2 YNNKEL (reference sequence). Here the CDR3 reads CASSQRWGEQFF. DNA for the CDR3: TGTGCCAGCAGCCAGAGGTGGGGTGAGCAGTTCTTC.

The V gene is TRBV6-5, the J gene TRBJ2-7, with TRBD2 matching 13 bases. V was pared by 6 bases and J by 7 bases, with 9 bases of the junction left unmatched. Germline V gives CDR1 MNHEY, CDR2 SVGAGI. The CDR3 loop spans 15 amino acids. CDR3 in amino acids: CASRSGTSGVNEQYF. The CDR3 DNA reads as TGTGCCAGCAGATCCGGGACTAGCGGGGTCAATGAGCAGTACTTC.

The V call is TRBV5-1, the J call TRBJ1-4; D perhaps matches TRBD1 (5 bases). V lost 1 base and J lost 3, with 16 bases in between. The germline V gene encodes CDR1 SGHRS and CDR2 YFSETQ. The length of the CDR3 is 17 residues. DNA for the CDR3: TGCGCCAGCAGCTTGCTGTTTCAGGGTTCGGCTAATGAAAAACTGTTTTTT. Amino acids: CASSLLFQGSANEKLFF. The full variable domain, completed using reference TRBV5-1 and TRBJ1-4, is KAGVTQTPRYLIKTRGQQVTLSCSPISGHRSVSWYQQTPGQGLQFLFEYFSETQRNKGNFPGRFSGRQFSNSRSEMNVSTLELGDSALYLCASSLLFQGSANEKLFFGSGTQLSVL.

Here the CDR3 reads CASSQDRGTGEKLFF. CDR3 nucleotide sequence: TGCGCCAGCAGCCAAGATCGGGGGACTGGTGAAAAACTGTTTTTT. J is TRBJ1-4 and V is TRBV4-1; possible D gene TRBD1, 5 bases. The CDR3 is 15 amino acids. Looked up from germline, CDR1 is MGHRA and CDR2 is YSYEKL. The V end was cut by 0 bases, the J end by 7 bases, with 12 bases between.

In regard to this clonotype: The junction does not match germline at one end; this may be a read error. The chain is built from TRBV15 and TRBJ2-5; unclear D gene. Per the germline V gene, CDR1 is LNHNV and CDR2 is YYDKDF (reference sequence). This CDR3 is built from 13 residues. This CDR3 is CAASVHFQETQYF. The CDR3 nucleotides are TGTGCCGCCAGTGTCCATTTCCAAGAGACCCAGTACTTC. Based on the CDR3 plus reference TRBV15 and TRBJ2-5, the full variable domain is DAMVIQNPRYQVTQFGKPVTLSCSQTLNHNVMYWYQQKSSQAPKLLFHYYDKDFNNEADTPDNFQSRRPNTSFCFLDIRSPGLGDTAMYLCAASVHFQETQYFGPGTRLLVL.

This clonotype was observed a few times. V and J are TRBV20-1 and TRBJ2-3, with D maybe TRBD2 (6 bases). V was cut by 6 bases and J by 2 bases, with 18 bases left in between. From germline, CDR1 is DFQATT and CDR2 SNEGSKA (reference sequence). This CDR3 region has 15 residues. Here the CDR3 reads CSAGIADPFTDTQYF. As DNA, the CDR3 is TGCAGTGCAGGAATAGCGGATCCCTTCACAGATACGCAGTATTTT.

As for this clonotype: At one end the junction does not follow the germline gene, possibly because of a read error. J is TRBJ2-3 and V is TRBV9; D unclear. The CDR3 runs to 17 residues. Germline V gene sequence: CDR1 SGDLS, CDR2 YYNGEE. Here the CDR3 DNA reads TGTGCCAGCAGCGTAGGGGCCTTGGCGGCCCCCACAAATACGCAGTATTTT. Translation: CASSVGALAAPTNTQYF.

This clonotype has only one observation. The CDR3 loop is CAISEGNYEQFF. The CDR3 coding sequence is TGTGCCATCAGTGAGGGAAACTACGAGCAGTTCTTC. The gene calls are TRBV10-3 and TRBJ2-1, with D hard to call. This CDR3 is built from 12 residues. From germline, CDR1 is ENHRY and CDR2 SYGVKD. V was clipped by 2 bases and J by 10 bases, with 9 bases between them.

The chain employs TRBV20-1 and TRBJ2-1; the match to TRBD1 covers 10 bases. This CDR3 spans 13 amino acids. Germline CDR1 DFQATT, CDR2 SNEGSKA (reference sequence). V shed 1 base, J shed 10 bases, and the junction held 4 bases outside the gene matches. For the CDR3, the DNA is TGCAGTGCTAGAGGGACAGGGGGTGGAGAGCAGTTCTTC. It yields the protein CSARGTGGGEQFF.

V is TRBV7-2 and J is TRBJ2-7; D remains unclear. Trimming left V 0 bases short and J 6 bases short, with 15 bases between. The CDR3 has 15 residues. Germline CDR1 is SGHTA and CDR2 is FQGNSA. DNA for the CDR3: TGTGCCAGCAGCTTAGCCCAGGTCGGCTCTGGCGAGCAGTACTTC. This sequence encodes CASSLAQVGSGEQYF.

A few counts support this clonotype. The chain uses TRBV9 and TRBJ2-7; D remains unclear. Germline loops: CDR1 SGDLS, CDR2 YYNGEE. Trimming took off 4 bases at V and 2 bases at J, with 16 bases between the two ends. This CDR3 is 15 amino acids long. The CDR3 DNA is TGTGCCAGCAGCTCGAAGGCAGCATCCCCCTACGAGCAGTACTTC. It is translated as CASSSKAASPYEQYF.

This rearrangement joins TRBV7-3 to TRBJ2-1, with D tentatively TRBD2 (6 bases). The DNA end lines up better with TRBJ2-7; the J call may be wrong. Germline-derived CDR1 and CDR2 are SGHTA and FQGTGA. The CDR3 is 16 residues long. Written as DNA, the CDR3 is TGTGCCAGCAGCCCTATGGGGGGAGGCTCCTACAATGAGCAGTACTTC. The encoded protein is CASSPMGGGSYNEQYF.

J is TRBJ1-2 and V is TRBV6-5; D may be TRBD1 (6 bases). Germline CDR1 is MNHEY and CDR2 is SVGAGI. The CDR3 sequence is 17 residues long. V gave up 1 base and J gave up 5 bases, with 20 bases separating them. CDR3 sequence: CASSYFAGAGSKYGYTF. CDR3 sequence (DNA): TGTGCCAGCAGTTACTTCGCGGGGGCAGGGTCCAAATATGGCTACACCTTC.

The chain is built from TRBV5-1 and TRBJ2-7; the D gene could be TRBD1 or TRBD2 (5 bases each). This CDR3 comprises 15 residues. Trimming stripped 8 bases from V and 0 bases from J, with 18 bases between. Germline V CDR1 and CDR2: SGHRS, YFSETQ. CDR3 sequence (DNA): TGCGCCAGTCAGCCCACGGCAGGGAGCTCCTACGAGCAGTACTTC. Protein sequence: CASQPTAGSSYEQYF.

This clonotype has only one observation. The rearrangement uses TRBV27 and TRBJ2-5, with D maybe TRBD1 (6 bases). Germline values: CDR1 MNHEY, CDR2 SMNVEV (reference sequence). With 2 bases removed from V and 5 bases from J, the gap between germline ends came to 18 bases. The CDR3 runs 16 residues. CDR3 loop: CASSLQGFGLSETQYF. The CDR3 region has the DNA TGTGCCAGCAGTTTACAGGGGTTTGGTCTATCGGAGACCCAGTACTTC.

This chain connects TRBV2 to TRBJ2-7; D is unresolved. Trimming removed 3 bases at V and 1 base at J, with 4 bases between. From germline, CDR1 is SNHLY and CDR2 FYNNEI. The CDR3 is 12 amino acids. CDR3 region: CASSDKSYEQYF. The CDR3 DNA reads TGTGCCAGCAGTGATAAATCCTACGAGCAGTACTTC.

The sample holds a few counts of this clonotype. DNA of the CDR3: TGTGCCAGCAGCTTTTTCTTAATGGCGAGTGAGCAGTACTTC. Translating gives CASSFFLMASEQYF. The V call is TRBV7-2, the J call TRBJ2-4, with D hard to call. The CDR3 contains 14 residues. V was trimmed by 3 bases and J by 13 bases, leaving 19 bases between them. CDR1 and CDR2 (germline): SGHTA, FQGNSA.